These T cell receptor beta chains were read from a single sample in a study of blood T cells in healthy people across ages. TCRdb re-called the 5' RACE reads with MiXCR, one entry per CDR3 protein. This table holds around 1,900,000 distinct CDR3 sequences, about 39% found once. Material: blood. These receptors were taken from a human donor in good health. The CDR3 runs from the conserved cysteine through the conserved F or W. D genes are given only for firm matches. A row's size may be missing; if present it is once, few, many or a size class.

TGTGCCAGCAGCGCATCAGTAAGCGGCTACACCTTC | CASSASVSGYTF | TRBJ1-2 | . | . | TRBV7-9
TGTGCCAGCAGCCAGGGACAGGGCGGGGAGCAGTACTTC | CASSQGQGGEQYF | TRBJ2-7 | few | TRBD1 | TRBV13
TGCGCCAGCAGCCAAGCGAGGGGCAGAGGAGAGACCCAGTACTTC | CASSQARGRGETQYF | TRBJ2-5 | few | . | TRBV4-1
TGTGCCAGCAGCCCGGGACTTAAACTGTTTTTT | CASSPGLKLFF | TRBJ1-4 | . | . | TRBV7-8
TGCGGTGCCATTCCCAGGGACCTCTTCCCCCTCCACTTT | CGAIPRDLFPLHF | TRBJ1-6 | . | . | TRBV20-1
TGCAGTGCAGAGACAGGGGCGGGGCTTTATGGCTACACCTTC | CSAETGAGLYGYTF | TRBJ1-2 | few | TRBD1 | TRBV20-1
TGTGCCTCCCTCGAACCCAGAGGCTACACCTTC | CASLEPRGYTF | TRBJ1-2 | few | . | TRBV24-1
TGTGCCAGCAGGATGACAGGGAGCTATGGCTACACCTTC | CASRMTGSYGYTF | TRBJ1-2 | . | TRBD1 | TRBV12-3/TRBV12-4
TGTGCCAGCAGCCCAGTCGGGGGCGCGGGCTACGAGCAGTACTTC | CASSPVGGAGYEQYF | TRBJ2-7 | . | . | TRBV3-1
TGCAGTGCTCCCCAAGTGGTTGGCAATGAGCAGTTCTTC | CSAPQVVGNEQFF | TRBJ2-1 | . | . | TRBV20-1
TGCAGCGTTGAAGACAAGGCGGGGGGCACAGATACGCAGTATTTT | CSVEDKAGGTDTQYF | TRBJ2-3 | few | TRBD2 | TRBV29-1
TGTGCCAGCAGCAAAGCCCGGGGAGCTCACAATGAGCAGTTCTTC | CASSKARGAHNEQFF | TRBJ2-1 | . | . | TRBV11-1
TGTGCAGCGGCGGGGGGCTTGGGGAATGAGCAGTTCTTC | CAAAGGLGNEQFF | TRBJ2-1 | few | TRBD2 | TRBV6-5
TGTGCCAGCAGTTTAAACGCGGGGGAATACCACACTGAAGCTTTCTTT | CASSLNAGEYHTEAFF | TRBJ1-1 | . | . | TRBV7-9
TGTGCCAGCAGTTTAGGGATCTTTAATCAGCCCCAGCATTTT | CASSLGIFNQPQHF | TRBJ1-5 | . | . | TRBV12-3/TRBV12-4
TGCGCCAGCAGCTTGGACACGCCGTACCAAGAGACCCAGTACTTC | CASSLDTPYQETQYF | TRBJ2-5 | . | . | TRBV5-1
TGTGCCAGCGCCCTAGCGGGGGGGCGCAATGAGCAGTTCTTC | CASALAGGRNEQFF | TRBJ2-1 | . | TRBD2 | TRBV24-1
TGTGCCCTCAGTGCGGAGACCCAGTACTTC | CALSAETQYF | TRBJ2-5 | . | . | TRBV7-9
TGTGCCAGCAGTTACTCGGGACTAGCGGGGGGGAGTGGAGATACGCAGTATTTT | CASSYSGLAGGSGDTQYF | TRBJ2-3 | . | TRBD2 | TRBV6-5
TGCGCCAGCACCAGCGGGCGAGAGTCCTACAATGAGCAGTTCTTC | CASTSGRESYNEQFF | TRBJ2-1 | few | . | TRBV5-1
TGCAGCGTTCTTTGGGAGAGAACCTACGAGCTGTACTTC | CSVLWERTYELYF | TRBJ2-7 | . | . | TRBV29-1
TGTGCCATCAGTGATCACAGGGGGCGCGAAGTAAATGAGCAGTTCTTC | CAISDHRGREVNEQFF | TRBJ2-1 | few | TRBD1 | TRBV10-3
TGTGCCAGCAGCCTACTAGCGGGGGGAGAAACCCCCTACGAGCAGTACTTC | CASSLLAGGETPYEQYF | TRBJ2-7 | few | TRBD2 | TRBV11-2
TGCAGCGTCAGACCAACCTCTGGGGCCAACGTCCTGACTTTC | CSVRPTSGANVLTF | TRBJ2-6 | few | . | TRBV29-1
TGTGCCAGCAGTTTGTGGCAGGGTACCTACGAGCAGTACTTC | CASSLWQGTYEQYF | TRBJ2-7 | few | . | TRBV28
TGTGCCAGCACCGATCCCCGGCAGGGGGTAGGCGAGCAGTACTTC | CASTDPRQGVGEQYF | TRBJ2-7 | . | TRBD1 | TRBV28
TGCAGCGTTGAAGATCCTGGGACCACTAAACTAGAGACCCAGTACTTC | CSVEDPGTTKLETQYF | TRBJ2-5 | . | . | TRBV29-1
TGTGCCAGCAGTGAAGGGACAGGCGGGGGGGCAGATACGCAGTATTTT | CASSEGTGGGADTQYF | TRBJ2-3 | . | TRBD2 | TRBV6-1
TGTGCCAGCAGTGACAACAGGGGAAGGAATAATTCACCCCTCCACTTT | CASSDNRGRNNSPLHF | TRBJ1-6 | . | TRBD1 | TRBV6-6
TGTGCCAGCAGCTTACTTCGACAGAACACTGAAGCTTTCTTT | CASSLLRQNTEAFF | TRBJ1-1 | few | . | TRBV7-2
TGTGCCAGCAACGTGGGAAGCACTGAAGCTTTCTTT | CASNVGSTEAFF | TRBJ1-1 | . | . | TRBV7-9
TGTGCCAGCAGCCCTAGAAGAGGTGGACTAGAAGAGACCCAGTACTTC | CASSPRRGGLEETQYF | TRBJ2-5 | . | TRBD2 | TRBV7-8
TGTGCCAGCAGCTTAAGGAGGACTGCCACCCAAGAGACCCAGTACTTC | CASSLRRTATQETQYF | TRBJ2-5 | few | . | TRBV7-2
TGCAGTGCTACAGGGAGGCTCCTGCCCTACGAGCAGTACTTC | CSATGRLLPYEQYF | TRBJ2-7 | . | . | TRBV20-1
TGTGCCAGCAGTCCCCGGACTAGAATGTGGGAGCAGTACTTC | CASSPRTRMWEQYF | TRBJ2-5 | . | TRBD2 | TRBV12-3/TRBV12-4
TGTGCCAGCACCAATCAGGGTTACAATGAGCAGTTCTTC | CASTNQGYNEQFF | TRBJ2-1 | . | . | TRBV6-2/TRBV6-3
TGCGCCAGCAGCTTGTACAGGGGCGAGTCTAATGAAAAACTGTTTTTT | CASSLYRGESNEKLFF | TRBJ1-4 | . | TRBD1 | TRBV5-1
TGTGCCAGCAGCTGGGTCTCCGGGGAGCTGTTTTTT | CASSWVSGELFF | TRBJ2-2 | . | . | TRBV6-5
TGTGCCAGCAGCTCGGACAGGAATCAGCCCCAGCATTTT | CASSSDRNQPQHF | TRBJ1-5 | many | TRBD1 | TRBV11-2
TGCAGTCCCGAGGCTGGGGGAGGATACTATGGCTACACCTTC | CSPEAGGGYYGYTF | TRBJ1-2 | few | . | TRBV20-1
TGTGCCAGCAGTTCTCGGGAGACCGTCAACACTGAAGCTTTCTTT | CASSSRETVNTEAFF | TRBJ1-1 | . | . | TRBV12-3/TRBV12-4
TGCGCCAGCAGCTGGGGCGAGGGGAACACTGAAGCTTTCTTT | CASSWGEGNTEAFF | TRBJ1-1 | few | . | TRBV5-1
TGCGCCAGCAGCTTGGGGTACCGGACGGCGGATGGGGCTAACTATGGCTACACCTTC | CASSLGYRTADGANYGYTF | TRBJ1-2 | . | . | TRBV5-1
TGTGCCATCAGTGAGAATAGAGGACAGCCCTATGGCTACACCTTC | CAISENRGQPYGYTF | TRBJ1-2 | . | . | TRBV10-3
TGTGCCAGCAGTCAAACAGGGGGCGCCATCTCCGGTGGCGGCTACACCTTC | CASSQTGGAISGGGYTF | TRBJ1-2 | . | TRBD1 | TRBV28
TGTGCCAGCAGCTTAGGGAGACATCGGTATTCACCCCTCCACTTT | CASSLGRHRYSPLHF | TRBJ1-6 | . | . | TRBV5-8
TGTGCCAGCAGTCCCGACCTCTACGTAGGGCAGTTCTTC | CASSPDLYVGQFF | TRBJ2-1 | . | . | TRBV6-2/TRBV6-3
TGCGCCAGCAGCCAAGAGCGTATTCGTATAGTTGAAGCTTTCTTT | CASSQERIRIVEAFF | TRBJ1-1 | . | . | TRBV4-1
TGTGCCAGCAGTTACGGCCGATGGACCTACGAGCAGTACTTC | CASSYGRWTYEQYF | TRBJ2-7 | few | . | TRBV6-5
TGTGCCAGTAGTATTCTCCCTTCGGGGGGGGCTTTCGATCAGCCCCAGCATTTT | CASSILPSGGAFDQPQHF | TRBJ1-5 | few | . | TRBV19
TGTGCCTGGAGTGTAGTGGGAAACAATCAGCCCCAGCATTTT | CAWSVVGNNQPQHF | TRBJ1-5 | . | . | TRBV30
TGTGCCAGCAGCGTAGCGTTAGTAAACACCGGGGAGCTGTTTTTT | CASSVALVNTGELFF | TRBJ2-2 | . | . | TRBV9
TGTGCCAGCAGCTTAGGAGTGCGGCCATCCCAAGAGACCCAGTACTTC | CASSLGVRPSQETQYF | TRBJ2-5 | few | . | TRBV7-7
TGCGCCAGCAGCCAAGAGCCCCCTCCCAGTGGACAGCCCCAGCATTTT | CASSQEPPPSGQPQHF | TRBJ1-5 | . | . | TRBV4-3